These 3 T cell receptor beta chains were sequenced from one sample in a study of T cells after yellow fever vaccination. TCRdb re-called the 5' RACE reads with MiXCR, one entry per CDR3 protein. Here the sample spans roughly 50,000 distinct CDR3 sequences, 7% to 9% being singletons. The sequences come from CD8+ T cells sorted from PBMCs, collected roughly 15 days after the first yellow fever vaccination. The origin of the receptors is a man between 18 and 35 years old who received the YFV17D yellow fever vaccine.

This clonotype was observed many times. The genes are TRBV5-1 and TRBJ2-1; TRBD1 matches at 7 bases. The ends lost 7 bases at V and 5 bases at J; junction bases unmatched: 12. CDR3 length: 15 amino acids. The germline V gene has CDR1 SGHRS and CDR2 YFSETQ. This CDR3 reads CASCKGQTANNEQFF. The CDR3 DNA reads TGCGCCAGCTGTAAGGGACAGACCGCTAACAATGAGCAGTTCTTC.

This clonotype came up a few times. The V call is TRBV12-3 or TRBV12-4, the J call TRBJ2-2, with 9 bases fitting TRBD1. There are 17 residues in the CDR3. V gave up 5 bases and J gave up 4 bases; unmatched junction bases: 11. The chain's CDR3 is CASSQMGQGSGTGELFF. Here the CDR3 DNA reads TGTGCCAGCAGTCAGATGGGACAGGGCTCGGGCACCGGGGAGCTGTTTTTT.

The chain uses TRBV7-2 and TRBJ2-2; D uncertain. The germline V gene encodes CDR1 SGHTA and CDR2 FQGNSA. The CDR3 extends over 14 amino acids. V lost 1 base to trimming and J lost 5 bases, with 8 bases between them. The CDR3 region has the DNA TGTGCCAGCAGCTTAGTATTGGGGACCGGGGAGCTGTTTTTT. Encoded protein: CASSLVLGTGELFF. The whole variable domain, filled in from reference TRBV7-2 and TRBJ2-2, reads GAGVSQSPSNKVTEKGKDVELRCDPISGHTALYWYRQSLGQGLEFLIYFQGNSAPDKSGLPSDRFSAERTGGSVSTLTIQRTQQEDSAVYLCASSLVLGTGELFFGEGSRLTVL.